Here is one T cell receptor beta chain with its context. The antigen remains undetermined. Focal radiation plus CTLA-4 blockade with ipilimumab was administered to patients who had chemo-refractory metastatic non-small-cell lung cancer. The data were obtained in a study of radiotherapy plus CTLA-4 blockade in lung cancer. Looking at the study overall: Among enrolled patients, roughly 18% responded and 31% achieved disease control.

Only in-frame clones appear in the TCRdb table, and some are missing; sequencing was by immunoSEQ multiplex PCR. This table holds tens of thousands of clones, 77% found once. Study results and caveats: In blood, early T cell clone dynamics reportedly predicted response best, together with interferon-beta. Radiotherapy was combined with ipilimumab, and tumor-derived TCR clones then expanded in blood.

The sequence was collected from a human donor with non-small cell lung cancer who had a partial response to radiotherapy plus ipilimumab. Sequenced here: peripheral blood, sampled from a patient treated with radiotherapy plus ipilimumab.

The CDR3 coding sequence is TGCGCCAGCAGTTATACAGGGGGCTCCTATAATTCACCCCTCCACTTT. This codes for CASSYTGGSYNSPLHF. J is TRBJ1-6 and V is TRBV5-1, with 8 bases fitting TRBD1. CDR3 length: 16 amino acids. Germline CDR1 is SGHRS and CDR2 is YFSETQ. V trimming: 5 bases; J trimming: 0 bases; junction bases outside the gene matches: 4.